This TCR beta chain stems from a study of blood T cell repertoires in COVID-19. Study-wide context: The origin of the acute and convalescent COVID-19 samples was the United States, Italy and Spain. From T cells, B-cell-depleted T cells, or PBMCs came the material, which was cDNA or gDNA.

TCRdb's copy holds only in-frame clones and misses some; the assay was immunoSEQ multiplex PCR. There are 200,000 or so clones in the sample; approximately 83% occur only once, and more than 3% lies in the top ten. Sequencing was carried out using peripheral blood. The TCR originated in a man between 60 and 75 years old with acute or convalescent COVID-19.

CDR3 loop: CASSFLGLRPLEQFF. DNA of the CDR3: TGTGCCAGCAGCTTCCTCGGACTCCGTCCCCTTGAGCAGTTCTTC. V usage is TRBV11-2 and J usage is TRBJ2-1, with D perhaps matching TRBD2 (5 bases). Germline CDR1 is SGHAT and CDR2 is FQNNGV. Trimming shortened V by 3 bases and J by 9 bases, and 18 bases separated the two germline ends. This CDR3 is 15 amino acids long.